Given below is one TCR beta chain in context. The antigen is not known. CDR3 length: 14 amino acids. Trimming shortened V by 3 bases and J by 0 bases, and 6 bases separated the two germline ends. CDR1 is ENHRY, CDR2 SYGVKD, per germline. The sample belongs to a study of yellow fever vaccine responses in identical twins. Findings and caveats of the study: Vaccine T cell responses of twins reportedly seemed partly convergent and partly personalized.

Each CDR3 protein is one row after TCRdb ran MiXCR on the RT-PCR reads. The sample holds 300 or so distinct CDR3 sequences, 59% seen once. The TCR was taken from a female donor who received the yellow fever vaccine. The material sequenced was T cells from blood (PBMCs), unsorted or a sorted subset (not recorded which), taken before or after yellow fever vaccination (not recorded which). V and J are TRBV10-3 and TRBJ1-3, with D uncertain. The CDR3 protein is CAISDDGSGNTIYF. As DNA, the CDR3 is TGTGCCATCAGTGACGATGGCTCTGGAAACACCATATATTTT.